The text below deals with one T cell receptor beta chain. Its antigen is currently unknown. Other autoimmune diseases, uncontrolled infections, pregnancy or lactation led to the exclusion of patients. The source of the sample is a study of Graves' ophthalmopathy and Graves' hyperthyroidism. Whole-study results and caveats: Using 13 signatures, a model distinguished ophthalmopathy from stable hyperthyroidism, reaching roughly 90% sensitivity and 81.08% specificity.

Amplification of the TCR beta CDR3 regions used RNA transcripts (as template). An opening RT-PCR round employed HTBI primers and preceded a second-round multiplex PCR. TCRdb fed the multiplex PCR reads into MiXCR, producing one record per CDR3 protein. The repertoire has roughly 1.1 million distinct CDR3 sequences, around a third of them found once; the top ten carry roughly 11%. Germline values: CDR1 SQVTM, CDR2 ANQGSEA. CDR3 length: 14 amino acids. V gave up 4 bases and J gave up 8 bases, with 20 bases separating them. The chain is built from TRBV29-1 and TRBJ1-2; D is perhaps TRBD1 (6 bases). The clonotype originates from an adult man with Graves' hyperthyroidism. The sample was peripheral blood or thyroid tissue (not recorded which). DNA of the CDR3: TGCAGCGTTGCTCGACAGGAAATCCGGTGGGGCTACACCTTC. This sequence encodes CSVARQEIRWGYTF.